This T cell receptor (beta chain) was sequenced during a study of blood T cell repertoires in COVID-19 (dated by TCRdb to the early 2020s). Regarding the study in general: Samples from collaborators originated in the United States, Italy and Spain and spanned both the acute and convalescent phases of COVID-19. Sample metadata almost always included a de-identified subject ID, COVID-19 status, age in years and sex. The repertoires were released in a freely available public database meant as a resource for research on the immune response to SARS-CoV-2. Where available, HLA class I and class II types were taken from metadata supplied by the sample provider and were not determined by assay-based typing. Samples came from the ongoing ImmuneRACE study (first 160 participants) plus 1,254 subjects from 6 global collaborators. The material from the prospective study consisted of cDNA or gDNA derived from T cells, B-cell-depleted T cells, or PBMCs. The dataset comprised deeply sampled blood TCRbeta repertoires from subjects exposed to, actively infected with, or recovered from COVID-19.

A single count supports this clone. Its antigen target is currently unknown. The sample holds no much larger clone one base away, and base qualities are not on file. CDR3 length: 16 amino acids, cysteine to phenylalanine. Only the CDR3 DNA stays, 48 bases, in frame from base 1. TCRbeta CDR3 regions were amplified from genomic DNA by means of the immunoSEQ Assay, a bias-controlled multiplex PCR. The authors processed their data as follows. The number of nucleated cells in each sample was estimated from the amplification of reference gene primers within the assay. To quantify the absolute abundance of each unique TCRbeta CDR3 rearrangement, sequence reads were collapsed and filtered. For each sample, productive Simpson clonality was calculated as the square root of Simpson's diversity index across productive rearrangements. TCRdb re-hosts the immuneACCESS table, in-frame sequences only. Its copies lack some clones; in the studies checked, an unresolved V gene accounts for under half of them, and the cause for the rest is not known. V and J calls and clone size are as listed in that table; D and trimming were resolved from the DNA. Here the sample has about 230,000 clones; about nine tenths occur a single time. The top ten hold around 10% of the sample.

At one collaborating source in Seattle, patients were enrolled during active infection and were followed longitudinally through the course of disease. Whole blood was collected in K2EDTA tubes by collaborating institutions according to the institutions' own protocols. For TCRbeta analysis, collaborator samples were shipped as frozen whole blood, as isolated PBMCs, or as DNA extracted from either sample type. Here is what the overall study found, with its caveats: Clinical and demographic metadata were provided uncurated, with the amount varying by source and participant.

This clonotype was obtained from a man aged 50 or older with COVID-19, enrolled during active disease. The chain is encoded by TRBV21-1 joined to TRBJ2-1; whether TRBD2, the table's D call, matches the DNA was not checked. TRBV21-1 represents a pseudogene. The sequencing input was peripheral blood. CDR3 region: CASSRRARDSYNEQFF. Read as DNA, the sequence is TGTGCCAGCAGCAGGAGGGCTAGGGACTCCTACAATGAGCAGTTCTTC.